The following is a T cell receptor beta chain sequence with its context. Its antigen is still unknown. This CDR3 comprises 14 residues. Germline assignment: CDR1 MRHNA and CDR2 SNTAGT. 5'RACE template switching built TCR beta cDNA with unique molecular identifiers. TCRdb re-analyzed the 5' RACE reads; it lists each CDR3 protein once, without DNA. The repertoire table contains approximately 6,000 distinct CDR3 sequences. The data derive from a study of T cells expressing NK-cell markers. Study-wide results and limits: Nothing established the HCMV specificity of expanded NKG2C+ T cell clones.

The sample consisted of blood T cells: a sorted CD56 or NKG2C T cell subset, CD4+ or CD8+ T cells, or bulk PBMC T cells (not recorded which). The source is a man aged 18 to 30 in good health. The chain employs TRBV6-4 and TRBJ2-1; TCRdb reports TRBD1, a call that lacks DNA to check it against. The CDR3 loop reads CASSLSTGGSEQFF.